This entry describes one TCR beta chain. It lacks a known antigen. No base quality values were provided; no much bigger clone lies one nucleotide off. This sample was included in a study of identical twins (dated by TCRdb to 2016 to 2017). Regarding the complete study: To test whether fetal clonotypes persist, this study deep-sequenced TCR alpha and beta repertoires from monozygotic twins, from unrelated adults of various ages, and from cord blood. To rule out contamination, replicate twin experiments were performed at different times with different library preparation protocols. Paper-wide results and their limitations: Out-of-frame TCR alpha sharing in monozygotic twins was systematically underestimated by recombination models, whereas sharing between unrelated individuals was in agreement with the recombination models. Fewer insertions were carried by abundant cord blood beta clonotypes, a similar but weaker trend appeared in young adult naive repertoires, and no such trend appeared in memory repertoires. Compared with coincidental sharing between unrelated individuals, out-of-frame TCR alpha sequences shared between twins had an excess of sequences with low generation probability. Conclusions relied on cross-sectional statistical analysis, since the same donors could not be followed over many years. Invariant T cells such as MAIT and iNKT could partly confound zero-insertion analyses, though diverse VJ usage argued against this for most clonotypes. Excess twin sharing in beta out-of-frame sequences was weaker because fewer shared sequences lowered the signal-to-noise ratio.

Every donor was a healthy Caucasian. The twin cohort consisted of three pairs of female monozygotic twins, all aged roughly 18 to 29 years. Peripheral blood mononuclear cells were the source from which RNA for the TCR libraries was isolated. Receptor amplification or capture employed 5' RACE. TCRdb shows the sequencer as Illumina HiSeq 2000. A universal primer binding site was introduced by template switching, and a unique molecular identifier was present in the final cDNA, enabling accurate counting of TCR cDNA molecules. First-strand cDNA for TCR alpha and beta chains was synthesized from specific primers in the conserved constant-segment region. To control for contamination, every cDNA library was double barcoded, receiving both a SMART-Mk sample barcode and Illumina barcodes. TruSeq adapter sequences along with Illumina sample barcodes were introduced in two successive PCR steps. TCR alpha and beta cDNA libraries were sequenced on the Illumina HiSeq platform with custom primers. The published analysis was carried out like this. MiGEC processed the raw reads to extract unique molecular identifiers, while MiXCR was used to determine the CDR3 positions. Recombination models were inferred per individual with the repgenHMM and IGoR tools using an EM algorithm. Shared clonotype analysis was performed with the tcR package in R, normalizing sharing by the product of cloneset sizes. To study raw recombination free of thymic and clonal selection effects, out-of-frame nonproductive sequences were analyzed. TCRdb reprocessing: public reads trimmed at Q25 with fastp, clones called with MiXCR, in-frame beta chains kept. All rows with the same CDR3 protein become a single entry with the most common DNA and genes. TCRdb's processing, not the study's, gives the V and J calls here. In this sample the table shows about 720,000 distinct CDR3 sequences, 18% of which occur a single time. The ten largest clones capture over 10% of the sample.

There are 19 amino acids in the CDR3, from cysteine to phenylalanine inclusive. The entry retains the CDR3 DNA only, 57 bases that are in frame from base 1. The same data also went into a second study, on T cells expressing NK-cell markers. As noted in the second study: About 8 donors provided sorted CD3+CD56+NKG2C+, CD3+CD56+NKG2C- and CD3+CD56-NKG2C+ T-cell subsets, whose TCR beta-chain repertoires were profiled. Among the eight sequenced donors, seven were HCMV-seropositive and one was HCMV-seronegative. In several experiments an anti-gammadeltaTCR antibody was added to restrict sorting to alphabetaTCR-expressing T cells. For roughly six donors, the dominant CD3+CD56+NKG2C+ clonotypes were among the top 10 CD8+ clonotypes and accounted for about 1.0-8% of CD8+ T cells. Those dominant clonotypes were again the most abundant among CD3+CD56-NKG2C+ cells in several donors, at roughly 25-65%. Whether the expanded NKG2C-expressing T cell clones were specific for HCMV antigens was left unclear. All eight donors whose samples were sequenced were randomly selected healthy volunteers, three of them men and five women. To determine HCMV serostatus, a commercial ELISA kit was used to detect HCMV-specific IgG in serum. For six donors, bulk peripheral blood T-cell repertoires were additionally sequenced from unsorted PBMC. MIGEC handled demultiplexing of the reads and grouping by UMI, while MiTCR was used to assemble and quantify clonotypes. Only TCR cDNA sequences supported by at least two reads were kept to exclude erroneous sequences. The tcR package was used for downstream repertoire analysis, and clonotypes were matched between fractions using CDR3 nucleotide sequence together with V segment. Antigen specificity was annotated against VDJdb with VDJmatch, allowing one amino acid substitution in CDR3.

The sequence came from a woman younger than 35 in good health. The chain is made from TRBV21-1 and TRBJ2-7; no check of the table's D call, TRBD1, against the DNA was made. TRBV21-1 is noted as a pseudogene. Sequencing was carried out using PBMCs. This receptor has the CDR3 CASSQKELNPDRERHEQYF. The nucleotides are TGTGCCAGCAGCCAAAAAGAACTCAATCCCGACAGGGAACGCCACGAGCAGTACTTC.